One and the same sample provided the 14 T cell receptor beta chains below, sequenced in a study of neurological immune-mediated disorders. TCRdb ran MiXCR on the 5' RACE reads and lists one entry per CDR3 protein. The sample has 50,000 to 70,000 distinct CDR3 sequences; nearly 3.5% are singletons. The sequenced sample was PBMCs. Receptors originate from a middle-aged man with multiple sclerosis.

This clonotype was recorded at least ten times. The junction does not match germline at one end; this may be a read error. This chain connects TRBV20-1 to TRBJ1-1, with D possibly being TRBD1 (5 bases). The V gene's germline CDR1 is DFQATT and CDR2 SNEGSKA (reference sequence). The CDR3 consists of 14 residues. This chain's CDR3 is CSAGEGFMNTEAFF. The CDR3 coding sequence is TGCAGTGCTGGAGAGGGGTTTATGAACACTGAAGCTTTCTTT.

This chain connects TRBV9 to TRBJ2-2; tentative D call: TRBD1 (5 bases). V dropped 1 base and J dropped 4 bases, with 11 bases sitting between them. Germline loops: CDR1 SGDLS, CDR2 YYNGEE. CDR3 length: 15 amino acids. CDR3 region: CASSVSTVTTGELFF. CDR3 DNA sequence: TGTGCCAGCAGCGTATCGACAGTGACCACCGGGGAGCTGTTTTTT.

This clonotype has ten or more counts. J is TRBJ1-5 and V is TRBV20-1, with no clear D. This CDR3 is 15 amino acids long. The V and J ends lost 5 bases and 8 bases respectively, with 22 bases between them. Germline loops: CDR1 DFQATT, CDR2 SNEGSKA (reference sequence). CDR3 protein: CSASLEDSTFEPQHF. The CDR3, as DNA: TGCAGTGCTTCTCTGGAAGACTCTACCTTCGAGCCCCAGCATTTT.

This clonotype was counted ten times or more. The J gene is TRBJ1-5, the V gene TRBV20-1, with TRBD1 matching 9 bases. CDR1 is DFQATT, CDR2 SNEGSKA, per germline (reference sequence). The length of the CDR3 is 13 residues. The junction had 7 bases not matched to a gene; V was cut back by 7 bases and J by 6 bases. The CDR3 region has the DNA TGCAGTGTCCCGGGACAGGGTGGTCAGCCCCAGCATTTT. It yields the protein CSVPGQGGQPQHF.

This clonotype came up a few times. The chain recombines TRBV14 with TRBJ2-5; a possible D gene is TRBD2 (6 bases). V lost 4 bases and J 5 bases, leaving 17 bases between the germline ends. The CDR3 consists of 15 residues. From germline, CDR1 is SGHDN and CDR2 FVKESK. CDR3 nucleotides: TGTGCCAGCAGCCGAGCAGGGAGGTACGGGGAGACCCAGTACTTC. It specifies CASSRAGRYGETQYF.

This clonotype came up many times. The J gene is TRBJ1-3, the V gene TRBV29-1; 9 bases match TRBD1. V lost 1 base and J lost 4; bases outside the gene matches: 5. The V gene's germline CDR1 is SQVTM and CDR2 ANQGSEA. The CDR3 extends over 15 amino acids. For the CDR3, the DNA is TGCAGCGTTGAAGTCCTAACAGGGGGCGGAAACACCATATATTTT. It specifies CSVEVLTGGGNTIYF.

This clonotype was seen ten or more times. The chain links TRBV5-6 to TRBJ2-3; the D gene is possibly TRBD1 (6 bases). V lost 5 bases and J lost 5, with 12 bases in between. CDR3 length: 13 residues. Looked up from germline, CDR1 is SGHDT and CDR2 is YYEEEE. CDR3 residues: CASSTRGKDTQYF. Here the CDR3 DNA reads TGTGCCAGCAGTACGAGGGGGAAAGATACGCAGTATTTT.

The DNA for the CDR3 is TGTGCCAGCAATAAATCAAGGGCCACCGGGGAGCTGTTTTTT. It is translated as CASNKSRATGELFF. V and J are TRBV25-1 and TRBJ2-2; D not certain. V was clipped by 7 bases and J by 4 bases, with 13 bases between them. The CDR3 is made up of 14 amino acids. Germline V gene data show CDR1 as MGHDK and CDR2 as SYGVNS. The full variable domain, rest sourced from reference TRBV25-1 and TRBJ2-2, is EADIYQTPRYLVIGTGKKITLECSQTMGHDKMYWYQQDPGMELHLIHYSYGVNSTEKGDLSSESTVSRIRTEHFPLTLESARPSHTSQYLCASNKSRATGELFFGEGSRLTVL.

This clonotype was counted at least ten times. The genes are TRBV5-1 and TRBJ1-3; tentative D call: TRBD1 (5 bases). V was clipped by 0 bases and J by 0 bases, with 16 bases between them. The germline gives CDR1 SGHRS, CDR2 YFSETQ. The CDR3 extends over 18 amino acids. As DNA, the CDR3 is TGCGCCAGCAGCTTGGCCGGCCCAGGGCTCGGCTCTGGAAACACCATATATTTT. It translates to CASSLAGPGLGSGNTIYF.

This clonotype was found many times. A much larger clone is a single base away; this may be a read error. V usage is TRBV5-1 and J usage is TRBJ1-2; D not certain. V lost 2 bases and J 2 bases, leaving 10 bases between the germline ends. The V gene's germline CDR1 is SGHRS and CDR2 YFSETQ. This CDR3 region has 14 residues. The CDR3 nucleotides are TGCGCCAGCAGCTTAGGAAAGGACAACTATGGCTACACCTTC. It is translated as CASSLGKDNYGYTF.

This clonotype was seen repeatedly, ten times or more. The chain joins TRBV5-1 to TRBJ2-2; D call uncertain. Germline V gives CDR1 SGHRS, CDR2 YFSETQ. V dropped 4 bases and J dropped 0 bases, with 7 bases sitting between them. The CDR3 consists of 14 residues. The CDR3 spells CASSPETNTGELFF. DNA of the CDR3: TGCGCCAGCAGCCCCGAGACGAACACCGGGGAGCTGTTTTTT.

This clonotype was picked up many times. This chain joins TRBV6-5 and TRBJ2-1; TRBD1 matches 7 bases. The CDR3 loop spans 17 amino acids. Germline V CDR1 and CDR2: MNHEY, SVGAGI. V dropped 6 bases and J dropped 7; count of bases not matched to a gene: 18. CDR3 amino acids: CASSPMTGQPTQNEQFF. Written as DNA, the CDR3 is TGTGCCAGCAGCCCTATGACGGGACAGCCTACCCAAAATGAGCAGTTCTTC.

In its sample, this clonotype was seen many times. This sequence joins TRBV20-1 and TRBJ1-6; D call uncertain. The length of the CDR3 is 16 residues. Germline V gives CDR1 DFQATT, CDR2 SNEGSKA (reference sequence). V lost 3 bases, J lost 6 bases, and 18 bases lay in between. CDR3 nucleotides: TGCAGTGCTAGTGCCAGGATGACCTTCTCTAATTCACCCCTCCACTTT. It specifies CSASARMTFSNSPLHF.

In its sample, this clonotype was seen once. The genes are TRBV24-1 and TRBJ2-1; D is perhaps TRBD2 (5 bases). Germline V gene lookup returns CDR1 KGHDR and CDR2 SFDVKD. This CDR3 comprises 14 residues. With 10 bases removed from V and 4 bases from J, the gap between germline ends came to 16 bases. The CDR3 protein is CATHSAGPYNEQFF. CDR3 sequence (DNA): TGTGCCACTCACTCCGCGGGCCCTTACAATGAGCAGTTCTTC.